One and the same sample provided the 9 T cell receptor beta chains below, sequenced in a study of T cell responses to AZD1222 COVID-19 vaccine. Profiling relied on immunoSEQ multiplex PCR, and the TCRdb table lists in-frame clones only, not all of them. The data show tens of thousands of clones, approximately 91% seen once. This sample comprised peripheral blood, obtained on day 0 of AZD1222 vaccination. These receptor sequences come from an adult in good health.

The chain recombines TRBV6-2 or TRBV6-3 with TRBJ1-5; 11 positions match TRBD1. Germline V gene sequence: CDR1 MNHEY, CDR2 SVGEGT. The CDR3 is 16 amino acids. The trim removed 5 bases at V and 6 bases at J, leaving 9 bases unmatched. The DNA of the CDR3 is TGTGCCAGCAGTACCTACGGGACAGGGGGTACTCAGCCCCAGCATTTT. This translates into CASSTYGTGGTQPQHF.

The chain carries TRBV27 and TRBJ2-7; the match to TRBD1 covers 10 bases. The junction had 4 bases not matched to a gene; V was cut back by 2 bases and J by 6 bases. The CDR3 covers 14 residues. Germline V gene lookup returns CDR1 MNHEY and CDR2 SMNVEV (reference sequence). The CDR3 is CASSLLGQGLEQYF. The CDR3 DNA reads TGTGCCAGCAGTTTACTGGGACAGGGGCTCGAGCAGTACTTC.

The chain is built from TRBV11-3 and TRBJ1-5, with D perhaps matching TRBD1 (5 bases). The germline V and J ends were trimmed by 4 bases and 3 bases, with 10 bases remaining between them. This CDR3 is built from 14 residues. Germline values: CDR1 SGHNT, CDR2 YENEEA. The CDR3 here is CASSSDTDNQPQHF. CDR3 sequence (DNA): TGTGCCAGCAGCTCGGACACAGACAATCAGCCCCAGCATTTT.

This chain uses TRBV19 with TRBJ1-5; D is undetermined. The germline gives CDR1 LNHDA, CDR2 SQIVND (reference sequence). This CDR3 spans 13 amino acids. The germline V and J ends were trimmed by 7 bases and 4 bases, with 11 bases remaining between them. CDR3 protein: CASTPGQNQPQHF. CDR3 DNA: TGTGCCAGTACCCCGGGCCAAAATCAGCCCCAGCATTTT.

The chain couples TRBV7-3 to TRBJ2-1; 8 bases are a match to TRBD2. J gave up 1 base and V 4 bases, and 18 bases lay outside the gene matches. From germline, CDR1 is SGHTA and CDR2 FQGTGA. This CDR3 contains 20 residues. This chain's CDR3 is CASSSPVKEASSGSYNEQFF. The CDR3 bases are TGTGCCAGCAGCTCCCCCGTAAAAGAGGCGTCTAGCGGGTCCTACAATGAGCAGTTCTTC.

This rearrangement joins TRBV6-2 or TRBV6-3 to TRBJ1-1; D unresolved. V lost 4 bases and J lost 1, with 16 bases in between. Germline V lookup: CDR1 MNHEY, CDR2 SVGEGT. The CDR3 extends over 16 amino acids. CDR3 protein: CASSSSRSFQNTEAFF. The CDR3 DNA follows: TGTGCCAGCAGTTCCTCCCGGAGTTTCCAGAACACTGAAGCTTTCTTT.

The J gene is TRBJ2-5, the V gene TRBV4-2, with D maybe TRBD2 (6 bases). V was cut by 3 bases and J by 5 bases, with 16 bases left in between. The CDR3 extends over 15 amino acids. Germline-derived CDR1 and CDR2 are LGHNA and YNFKEQ. The CDR3 nucleotides read TGTGCCAGCAGCCAGCGGGACGTTCGTGAGGAGACCCAGTACTTC. Translation gives CASSQRDVREETQYF.

The chain carries TRBV3-1 (or the pseudogene TRBV3-2) and TRBJ2-6; 9 nucleotides line up with TRBD1. CDR1 LGHDT and CDR2 YNNKEL come from the germline V gene (reference sequence). The CDR3 is made up of 18 amino acids. J gave up 1 base and V 4 bases, and 8 bases lay outside the gene matches. CDR3 amino acids: CASSPRQGGESGANVLTF. CDR3 sequence (DNA): TGTGCCAGCAGCCCCCGACAGGGGGGAGAGTCTGGGGCCAACGTCCTGACTTTC.

The rearrangement links TRBV15 to TRBJ1-1; D ambiguous. Germline CDR1 reads LNHNV; CDR2 reads YYDKDF (reference sequence). The V gene lost 1 base and the J gene lost 5 bases, with 8 bases spanning the gap. The CDR3 contains 13 residues. The CDR3 here is CATSRVEGTEAFF. The DNA for the CDR3 is TGTGCCACCAGCAGAGTGGAGGGAACTGAAGCTTTCTTT.